This is a list of T cell receptor beta chains from one sample in a study of cytomegalovirus exposure and HLA in healthy donors. The repertoire was sequenced with immunoSEQ multiplex PCR; TCRdb's copy has only in-frame clones and lacks some. Counted here are tens of thousands of clones, 80% occurring once; the ten biggest clones make up roughly 5.7%. Material: PBMCs. These receptors came from a male donor in good health and CMV-seronegative. Both conserved end residues are part of each CDR3. The D gene is left open where the match is weak. Part of the rows lack a size; the others show once, few, many or a class for expanded clones.

TRBV25-1	.	TRBJ2-3	.	TGTGCCAGCAGTTGGGCCGATACGCAGTATTTT	CASSWADTQYF
TRBV19	.	TRBJ2-5	once	TGTGCCAGTAGTAGCGCGGGGCTCCAAGAGACCCAGTACTTC	CASSSAGLQETQYF
TRBV25-1	TRBD1	TRBJ2-2	.	TGTGCCAGCAGTGACCCGGGACAGGGGAACACCGGGGAGCTGTTTTTT	CASSDPGQGNTGELFF
TRBV19	.	TRBJ2-1	.	TGTGCCAGTAGTATCGGAGGGGGGGACTACAATGAGCAGTTCTTC	CASSIGGGDYNEQFF
TRBV30	.	TRBJ2-1	.	TGTGCCTGGAGTGTACGAGTCGGGGGAGTCAATGAGCAGTTCTTC	CAWSVRVGGVNEQFF
TRBV4-3	.	TRBJ2-7	few	TGCGCCAGCAGCCCCGGGACTCTCAACTACGAGCAGTACTTC	CASSPGTLNYEQYF
TRBV19	.	TRBJ1-2	.	TGTGCCAGTACCCTCCAGAGGTCAGCTAACTATGGCTACACCTTC	CASTLQRSANYGYTF
TRBV7-9	TRBD1	TRBJ2-5	.	TGTGCCAGCAGCTCCCGGGACAGGGCGTACCAAGAGACCCAGTACTTC	CASSSRDRAYQETQYF
TRBV5-6	.	TRBJ1-1	.	TGTGCCAGCAGCTTGGTCGGGTCCAACACTGAAGCTTTCTTT	CASSLVGSNTEAFF
TRBV11-2	.	TRBJ2-2	once	TGTGCCAGCAGCTCATACCCCGGACAGAGAAACACCGGGGAGCTGTTTTTT	CASSSYPGQRNTGELFF
TRBV2	TRBD2	TRBJ2-3	.	TGTGCCAGCAGTGGACTAGCGGAGTCCACAGATACGCAGTATTTT	CASSGLAESTDTQYF
TRBV6-6	TRBD1	TRBJ1-2	.	TGTGCCAGCATCCGGGACAGTGGCAACTATGGCTACACCTTC	CASIRDSGNYGYTF
TRBV7-2	TRBD2	TRBJ2-1	.	TGTGCCAGCAGCTTAGGGGGCGGGGGCTACAATGAGCAGTTCTTC	CASSLGGGGYNEQFF
TRBV12-5	TRBD1	TRBJ2-5	once	TGTGCTAGTGGTTACCGGACAGGGGACCAAGAGACCCAGTACTTC	CASGYRTGDQETQYF
TRBV6-6	.	TRBJ1-1	.	TGTGCCAGCAGTTACGTCGGGGGGAACACTGAAGCTTTCTTT	CASSYVGGNTEAFF
TRBV7-9	.	TRBJ2-1	few	TGTGCCAGCAGCTTCCACTGGAGCTCCTACAATGAGCAGTTCTTC	CASSFHWSSYNEQFF
TRBV7-2	.	TRBJ2-1	once	TGTGCCAGCAGCTTAGGGACTTCCTACTACAATGAGCAGTTCTTC	CASSLGTSYYNEQFF
TRBV4-1	.	TRBJ1-2	.	TGCGCCAGCAGCCAACAGGGAGGAATGAGTGGCTACACCTTC	CASSQQGGMSGYTF
TRBV4-3	.	TRBJ2-7	.	TGCGCCAGCAGCCAAGATCTCGAGAGGCGGCAGGGGTCCAACGAGCAGTACTTC	CASSQDLERRQGSNEQYF
TRBV4-3	.	TRBJ1-6	.	TGCGCCAGCAGCCAAGATCTCGGGGGAGGTTATTTACCCCTCCACTTT	CASSQDLGGGYLPLHF
TRBV5-1	.	TRBJ1-4	.	TGCGCCAGCAGCGCTGACAGCAATGAAAAACTGTTTTTT	CASSADSNEKLFF
TRBV7-8	.	TRBJ2-4	.	TGTGCCAGCAGCTTAGAACTAGCCAAAAACATTCAGTACTTC	CASSLELAKNIQYF
TRBV27	.	TRBJ2-3	.	TGTGCCAGCAGTTTATGGGGCGTGCCAGATACGCAGTATTTT	CASSLWGVPDTQYF
TRBV28	.	TRBJ1-2	once	TGTGCCAGCAGCTCCCCGACCATAGCTAACTACACCTTC	CASSSPTIANYTF
TRBV13	TRBD1	TRBJ1-2	.	TGTGCCAGCAGCTACACAGGGGGAGCTAACTATGGCTACACCTTC	CASSYTGGANYGYTF
TRBV7-6	.	TRBJ2-3	once	TGTGCCAGCAGCTCGTCCAGGGGCCCAGATACGCAGTATTTT	CASSSSRGPDTQYF
TRBV7-8	TRBD1	TRBJ1-1	.	TGTGCCAGCAGCGTACAGGGGCTCCCGGTGAACACTGAAGCTTTCTTT	CASSVQGLPVNTEAFF
TRBV6-6	.	TRBJ1-5	once	TGTGCCAGCAGTTACTCCCAGAGCAATCAGCCCCAGCATTTT	CASSYSQSNQPQHF
TRBV19	.	TRBJ2-7	few	TGTGCCAGTAGTCCGGGACTGAACTACGAGCAGTACTTC	CASSPGLNYEQYF
TRBV27	.	TRBJ2-5	few	TGTGCCAGCAGTTGGCGGGGTAGCCAAGAGACCCAGTACTTC	CASSWRGSQETQYF
TRBV4-3	TRBD2	TRBJ2-1	.	TGCGCCAGCAGCCAAGAAGGACAATCCGGGACTAGCGGGACGAACTCCTACAATGAGCAGTTCTTC	CASSQEGQSGTSGTNSYNEQFF
TRBV4-3	.	TRBJ2-7	.	TGCGCCAGCAGTAGAGGTTCCCCACTAACGAGCGGTGCCCCCTACGAGCAGTACTTC	CASSRGSPLTSGAPYEQYF
TRBV28	.	TRBJ2-5	.	TGTGCCAGCAGTCCCGGGCCCGGCGGGGAAGAGACCCAGTACTTC	CASSPGPGGEETQYF
TRBV9	TRBD1	TRBJ2-7	.	TGTGCCAGCAGCGCCTCGGACAGGGGGCGCGACGAGCAGTACTTC	CASSASDRGRDEQYF
TRBV9	TRBD1	TRBJ1-3	.	TGTGCCAGCAGCGTAGAAGGGGGCTTTGGAAACACCATATATTTT	CASSVEGGFGNTIYF
TRBV7-8	TRBD1	TRBJ2-1	.	TGTGCCAGCAGCTGGGACAGAGTGTACAATGAGCAGTTCTTC	CASSWDRVYNEQFF
TRBV9	.	TRBJ1-1	few	TGTGCCAGCAGCGTAGATTGGAGCACTGAAGCTTTCTTT	CASSVDWSTEAFF
TRBV7-2	TRBD2	TRBJ2-1	.	TGTGCCAGCAGCCCCGTAGGGACTAGCGAGATCAATGAGCAGTTCTTC	CASSPVGTSEINEQFF
TRBV10-3	TRBD1	TRBJ1-2	.	TGTGCCATCGGAGGACAGGGTGGGAGTGATGGCTACACCTTC	CAIGGQGGSDGYTF
TRBV7-7	.	TRBJ2-7	.	TGTGCTAGCAGCCGAGGGGACGGGAGCTCCTACGAGCAGTACTTC	CASSRGDGSSYEQYF
TRBV27	.	TRBJ2-3	.	TGTGCCAGCAGTTTTACTAGTCCAGATACGCAGTATTTT	CASSFTSPDTQYF